A selection of T cell receptor beta chains follows, all from one sample in a study of cytotoxic CD8 clonotypes in ibrutinib-treated CLL. TCRdb's copy holds only in-frame clones and misses some; the assay was immunoSEQ multiplex PCR. The table records some 47,000 clones, around 60% of them present only once. This material consisted of PBMCs, taken after 24 months of ibrutinib treatment. These receptors were collected from a human donor with chronic lymphocytic leukemia. The CDR3 runs from the conserved cysteine through the conserved F or W. A D gene is named only where the DNA matches it firmly. Size is omitted from some rows. Given values are once, few, many or a class for expanded clones.

d_gene: .
abundance: .
v_gene: TRBV27
j_gene: TRBJ1-1
CDR3aa: CASRRGGRYTEAFF
CDR3nt: TGTGCCAGCAGGAGAGGAGGGCGGTACACTGAAGCTTTCTTT

d_gene: .
abundance: .
v_gene: TRBV6-1
j_gene: TRBJ2-6
CDR3aa: CASSEDFSGANVLTF
CDR3nt: TGTGCCAGCAGTGAGGACTTCTCTGGGGCCAACGTCCTGACTTTC

d_gene: .
abundance: .
v_gene: TRBV6-1
j_gene: TRBJ1-6
CDR3aa: CAIRLETSPLHF
CDR3nt: TGTGCCATACGCTTGGAGACTTCACCCCTCCACTTT

d_gene: .
abundance: once
v_gene: TRBV5-1
j_gene: TRBJ1-1
CDR3aa: CASSLRQGVNTEAFF
CDR3nt: TGCGCCAGCAGCTTGAGGCAGGGTGTGAACACTGAAGCTTTCTTT

d_gene: .
abundance: .
v_gene: TRBV2
j_gene: TRBJ2-3
CDR3aa: CASTPGVLLTDTQYF
CDR3nt: TGTGCCAGCACCCCGGGGGTTCTTCTCACAGATACGCAGTATTTT

d_gene: .
abundance: .
v_gene: TRBV5-1
j_gene: TRBJ2-5
CDR3aa: CASSPLTQETQYF
CDR3nt: TGCGCCAGCAGCCCTTTGACACAAGAGACCCAGTACTTC

d_gene: TRBD2
abundance: .
v_gene: TRBV30
j_gene: TRBJ2-7
CDR3aa: CASYAPPGRGDEQYF
CDR3nt: TGTGCCTCGTACGCGCCTCCAGGACGGGGGGACGAGCAGTACTTC

d_gene: .
abundance: .
v_gene: TRBV6-6
j_gene: TRBJ1-2
CDR3aa: CASSLKADGYTF
CDR3nt: TGTGCCAGCAGTCTAAAGGCGGATGGCTACACCTTC

d_gene: .
abundance: .
v_gene: TRBV7-2
j_gene: TRBJ1-5
CDR3aa: CASSKGGGSNQPQHF
CDR3nt: TGTGCCAGCAGCAAGGGGGGGGGAAGCAATCAGCCCCAGCATTTT

d_gene: TRBD2
abundance: .
v_gene: TRBV10-3
j_gene: TRBJ2-1
CDR3aa: CAIRGDSSYNEQFF
CDR3nt: TGTGCCATCCGGGGGGATAGCTCCTACAATGAGCAGTTCTTC

d_gene: .
abundance: .
v_gene: TRBV4-2
j_gene: TRBJ2-5
CDR3aa: CASSDNGETQYF
CDR3nt: TGTGCCAGCAGCGACAACGGGGAGACCCAGTACTTC

d_gene: .
abundance: .
v_gene: TRBV29-1
j_gene: TRBJ1-1
CDR3aa: CSVELNTEAFF
CDR3nt: TGCAGCGTTGAACTGAACACTGAAGCTTTCTTT

d_gene: TRBD1
abundance: .
v_gene: TRBV2
j_gene: TRBJ2-7
CDR3aa: CASSRSGDRSHEQYF
CDR3nt: TGTGCCAGCAGTCGGTCCGGGGACAGGTCCCACGAGCAGTACTTC

d_gene: .
abundance: .
v_gene: TRBV5-4
j_gene: TRBJ1-4
CDR3aa: CASRQRPGAEKLFF
CDR3nt: TGTGCCAGCAGGCAAAGGCCGGGAGCTGAAAAACTGTTTTTT

d_gene: .
abundance: .
v_gene: TRBV28
j_gene: TRBJ1-1
CDR3aa: CASSREGVAFF
CDR3nt: TGTGCCAGCAGTCGGGAGGGGGTGGCTTTCTTT

d_gene: .
abundance: few
v_gene: TRBV6-1
j_gene: TRBJ1-6
CDR3aa: CASSGQDSSYNSPLHF
CDR3nt: TGTGCCAGCAGTGGCCAGGATAGCTCCTATAATTCACCCCTCCACTTT

d_gene: .
abundance: few
v_gene: TRBV11-2
j_gene: TRBJ1-1
CDR3aa: CASSPARGTEAFF
CDR3nt: TGTGCCAGCAGCCCGGCGAGAGGGACTGAAGCTTTCTTT

d_gene: .
abundance: .
v_gene: TRBV4-1
j_gene: TRBJ1-6
CDR3aa: CASSQVQASSYNSPLHF
CDR3nt: TGCGCCAGCAGCCAAGTGCAGGCCAGCTCCTATAATTCACCCCTCCACTTT

d_gene: TRBD1
abundance: .
v_gene: TRBV27
j_gene: TRBJ1-2
CDR3aa: CASSPDRGYGYTF
CDR3nt: TGTGCCAGCAGTCCTGACAGGGGTTATGGCTACACCTTC

d_gene: .
abundance: .
v_gene: TRBV27
j_gene: TRBJ2-4
CDR3aa: CASSSLWGAKNIQYF
CDR3nt: TGTGCCAGCAGTTCCCTGTGGGGTGCCAAAAACATTCAGTACTTC